Following are 17 T cell receptor beta chains from one sample sequenced in a study of OX40 agonist ivuxolimab in advanced cancers. The repertoire was sequenced with immunoSEQ multiplex PCR; TCRdb's copy has only in-frame clones and lacks some. The sample gives fewer than 70,000 clones, under 85% of which show up once; just under 6.5% is in the top ten. The material sequenced was CD4+ or CD8+ T cells sorted from blood, taken in a trial of the OX40 agonist ivuxolimab. These receptors all stem from an adult with an advanced solid tumor such as melanoma, head and neck, liver or kidney cancer.

The J gene is TRBJ2-5, the V gene TRBV5-1; 9 positions match TRBD2. Trimming cost V 3 bases and J 3 bases; bases outside gene matches: 12. This CDR3 region has 17 residues. Germline V gene lookup returns CDR1 SGHRS and CDR2 YFSETQ. CDR3 protein: CASSSQFGGGAEETQYF. The DNA for the CDR3 is TGCGCCAGCAGCTCACAATTCGGCGGGGGGGCCGAAGAGACCCAGTACTTC. Together with reference TRBV5-1 and TRBJ2-5, the CDR3 gives the full variable domain: KAGVTQTPRYLIKTRGQQVTLSCSPISGHRSVSWYQQTPGQGLQFLFEYFSETQRNKGNFPGRFSGRQFSNSRSEMNVSTLELGDSALYLCASSSQFGGGAEETQYFGPGTRLLVL.

The chain combines TRBV27 with TRBJ2-1, with TRBD2 matching over 8 bases. Looked up from germline, CDR1 is MNHEY and CDR2 is SMNVEV (reference sequence). The length of the CDR3 is 13 residues. V lost 7 bases, J lost 7 bases, and 6 bases stayed unmatched. The CDR3 protein is CASKTGGGNEQFF. CDR3 nucleotides: TGTGCCAGCAAAACGGGAGGGGGAAATGAGCAGTTCTTC.

The chain is built from TRBV28 and TRBJ1-2; 8 bases fit TRBD1. The CDR3 contains 13 residues. Germline values: CDR1 MDHEN, CDR2 SYDVKM. The trim removed 10 bases at V and 6 bases at J, leaving 10 bases unmatched. This CDR3 reads CAILDRALNGYTF. The CDR3 DNA is TGTGCCATCCTGGACAGGGCCTTAAATGGCTACACCTTC.

CDR3 loop: CASTGLASANTGELFF. CDR3 DNA sequence: TGTGCCAGCACCGGACTAGCGAGCGCGAACACCGGGGAGCTGTTTTTT. V is TRBV5-6 and J is TRBJ2-2, with 9 bases aligning to TRBD2. V trimming: 6 bases; J trimming: 0 bases; junction bases outside the gene matches: 6. The CDR3 extends over 16 amino acids. The V gene's germline CDR1 is SGHDT and CDR2 YYEEEE.

In this sample, this clone turned up a few times. This rearrangement joins TRBV2 to TRBJ2-5; TRBD1 might be the D (5 bases). Per germline, CDR1 SNHLY and CDR2 FYNNEI. Trimming cost V 1 base and J 4 bases, with 10 bases left between them. The CDR3 runs 14 residues. The CDR3 loop reads CASSEGRAGETQYF. As DNA, the CDR3 is TGTGCCAGCAGTGAAGGCAGGGCCGGAGAGACCCAGTACTTC.

For the CDR3, the DNA is TGCAGCGTTAGGGGCTTAGGGTACGAGCAGTACTTC. Encoded protein: CSVRGLGYEQYF. This chain uses TRBV29-1 with TRBJ2-7; TRBD1 is a possible D gene (5 bases). The CDR3 spans 12 residues. V was trimmed by 5 bases and J by 4 bases, leaving 12 bases between them. CDR1 and CDR2 from the germline V gene are SQVTM and ANQGSEA.

V and J are TRBV7-8 and TRBJ1-5; no reliable D call. The germline gives CDR1 SGHVS, CDR2 FQNEAQ. This CDR3 comprises 13 residues. Trimming removed 4 bases at V and 4 bases at J, with 8 bases between. The CDR3 coding sequence is TGTGCCAGCAGCTCCGGCCGTAATCAGCCCCAGCATTTT. The encoded protein is CASSSGRNQPQHF.

The chain combines TRBV6-6 with TRBJ1-2; 8 bases agree with TRBD1. Germline V lookup: CDR1 MNHNY, CDR2 SVGAGI (reference sequence). The trim removed 6 bases at V and 2 bases at J, leaving 8 bases unmatched. The CDR3 runs to 15 residues. The CDR3 loop reads CASRLSDRGNYGYTF. CDR3 coding DNA: TGTGCCAGCAGGTTATCCGACAGGGGAAACTATGGCTACACCTTC.

The rearrangement links TRBV11-3 to TRBJ2-1; 9 nucleotides line up with TRBD1. The trim removed 0 bases at V and 7 bases at J, leaving 4 bases unmatched. This CDR3 is built from 15 residues. The germline V gene has CDR1 SGHNT and CDR2 YENEEA. The CDR3 DNA sequence: TGTGCCAGCAGCTTAGAGGGGACAGGGAGGAATGAGCAGTTCTTC. It is translated as CASSLEGTGRNEQFF.

V is TRBV21-1 and J is TRBJ1-2. TRBV21-1 is labeled a pseudogene. This CDR3 is 12 amino acids long. As DNA, the CDR3 is TGTGCCAGCAGCAAAGCTCCTCTTTACTACACCTTC. Residues: CASSKAPLYYTF.

This rearrangement joins TRBV11-2 to TRBJ2-7, with 9 nucleotides matching TRBD2. This CDR3 region has 15 residues. V shed 1 base, J shed 2 bases, and the junction held 3 bases outside the gene matches. CDR1 and CDR2 (germline): SGHAT, FQNNGV. The CDR3 nucleotides are TGTGCCAGCAGCTTAGGTAGCGGGAGCACCTACGAGCAGTACTTC. It codes for CASSLGSGSTYEQYF.

In its sample, this clone was seen a few times. The genes are TRBV27 and TRBJ2-7; no clear D gene. The CDR3 contains 12 residues. CDR1 MNHEY and CDR2 SMNVEV come from the germline V gene (reference sequence). The V end was cut by 7 bases, the J end by 0 bases, with 7 bases between. The CDR3 DNA reads as TGTGCCAGCACAGACACCTCCTACGAGCAGTACTTC. The encoded protein is CASTDTSYEQYF.

The chain employs TRBV30 and TRBJ2-7, with 8 bases identical to TRBD1. The J segment lost 3 bases and the V segment lost 7 bases, leaving 5 bases of the junction unmatched. This CDR3 region has 12 residues. In germline, CDR1 is GTSNPN, CDR2 SVGIG (reference sequence). CDR3 residues: CASRTGLYEQYF. Here the CDR3 DNA reads TGTGCCTCGCGGACAGGGCTCTACGAGCAGTACTTC.

The genes are TRBV5-4 and TRBJ2-7; a possible D gene is TRBD1 (6 bases). CDR3 length equals 13 residues. V was trimmed by 3 bases and J by 3 bases, leaving 10 bases between them. Per germline, CDR1 SGHNT and CDR2 YYREEE (reference sequence). CDR3 in DNA: TGTGCCAGCAGCTACAGGGCGAACTACGAGCAGTACTTC. Its protein product is CASSYRANYEQYF.

This clone came up a few times. This chain uses TRBV7-9 with TRBJ1-2; D uncertain. CDR3 length: 12 amino acids. Germline V CDR1 and CDR2: SEHNR, FQNEAQ (reference sequence). Trimming pared 5 bases from V and 8 bases from J, leaving 12 bases between. CDR3 region: CASSQEGWGYTF. The CDR3 nucleotides are TGTGCCAGCAGCCAAGAAGGTTGGGGCTACACCTTC.

The chain joins TRBV27 to TRBJ2-2, with D possibly TRBD1 on 5 matching bases. The V end lost 7 bases, the J end lost 5 bases, and 11 bases lay between the germline ends. The CDR3 sequence is 13 residues long. The germline V gene has CDR1 MNHEY and CDR2 SMNVEV (reference sequence). The CDR3 sequence: CASTRQITGELFF. CDR3 DNA: TGTGCCAGCACCAGACAGATAACCGGGGAGCTGTTTTTT.

The rearrangement links TRBV2 to TRBJ2-3, with D uncertain. This CDR3 has 13 residues. Trimming pared 9 bases from V and 4 bases from J, leaving 14 bases between. Germline assignment: CDR1 SNHLY and CDR2 FYNNEI. CDR3 amino acids: CASGVLGPDTQYF. For the CDR3, the DNA is TGTGCCAGTGGGGTCCTAGGCCCAGATACGCAGTATTTT. Complete variable domain (other parts from reference TRBV2 and TRBJ2-3): EPEVTQTPSHQVTQMGQEVILRCVPISNHLYFYWYRQILGQKVEFLVSFYNNEISEKSEIFDDQFSVERPDGSNFTLKIRSTKLEDSAMYFCASGVLGPDTQYFGPGTRLTVL.